The T cell receptor (beta chain) described here comes from a study of blood T cell repertoires in COVID-19 (dated by TCRdb to 2019 to 2021). Looking at the study overall: The collaborator samples originated in the United States, Italy and Spain and spanned the acute and convalescent phases of COVID-19. The repertoires were released in a freely available public database meant as a resource for research on the immune response to SARS-CoV-2. Where available, HLA class I and class II types were taken from metadata supplied by the sample provider and were not determined by assay-based typing. The samples were drawn from two sources: the first 160 participants of the ongoing ImmuneRACE study, and over 950 subjects contributed by 6 global collaborators. Deeply sampled blood TCRbeta repertoires from subjects exposed to, actively infected with, or recovered from COVID-19 were included in the dataset. The prospective study material was composed of cDNA or gDNA derived from T cells, B-cell-depleted T cells, or PBMCs. Sample metadata almost always included a de-identified subject ID, COVID-19 status, age in years and sex. What the work shows at the level of the full study, not this receptor alone: How much clinical and demographic metadata was included differed by source and by participant, and the metadata was provided uncurated.

One collaborating source in Seattle enrolled patients during active infection and followed them longitudinally through the course of disease. Each collaborating institution followed its own protocols to collect whole blood in K2EDTA tubes. For TCRbeta analysis, collaborators shipped samples in one of three forms: frozen whole blood, isolated PBMCs, or DNA extracted from either of those sample types. TCRbeta CDR3 regions were amplified from genomic DNA using the immunoSEQ Assay, a bias-controlled multiplex PCR. Per the authors' processing: The number of nucleated cells in each sample was estimated by amplification of reference gene primers within the assay. To quantify the absolute abundance of each unique TCRbeta CDR3 rearrangement, sequence reads were collapsed and filtered. For each sample, productive Simpson clonality was calculated by taking the square root of Simpson's diversity index across productive rearrangements. This immuneACCESS table, as held by TCRdb, lists in-frame sequences with V and J called but not all clones. Of the missing ones, under half trace to an unresolved V gene in checked studies; the others have no known cause. The DNA gave D and trimming, while V, J and clone size come from that table. Within this sample are over 85,000 clones, with 80% to 95% of them counted one time only. Jointly, the top ten make up 1.5% to 2.5% of the sample.

Compared with germline, V lacks 5 bases and J lacks 1 base; bases without a gene match: 3. From the cysteine up to the phenylalanine, the CDR3 has a length of 14 residues. Left in the record is the CDR3 DNA by itself, 42 bases read in frame from the first base. The germline V gene yields SGHVS for CDR1 and FQNEAQ for CDR2. Turning to this clone: Which antigen it targets is not known. No qualities accompany the bases; no much larger clone lies one base away.

The source is a woman in her 50s with COVID-19, enrolled during active disease. Sequenced input: peripheral blood. The chain couples TRBV7-8 to TRBJ1-1; TRBD1 matches 8 bases in the middle. The DNA reads as follows: TGTGCCAGCAGCATGGGGACAGGGAACACTGAAGCTTTCTTT. Its product reads: CASSMGTGNTEAFF. Beyond the CDR3, the reference TRBV7-8 and TRBJ1-1 genes provide the residues; the full variable domain reads: GAGVSQSPRYKVAKRGQDVALRCDPISGHVSLFWYQQALGQGPEFLTYFQNEAQLDKSGLPSDRFFAERPEGSVSTLKIQRTQQEDSAVYLCASSMGTGNTEAFFGQGTRLTVV.